These 15 T cell receptor beta chains originate from one sample sequenced in a study of cytomegalovirus exposure and HLA in healthy donors. Profiled with immunoSEQ multiplex PCR; TCRdb holds only in-frame clones, not every one. This repertoire shows tens of thousands of clones, around 94% found once; its top ten account for around 3.5%. Input material: PBMCs. These receptors originate from a woman aged 18-30 years in good health and CMV-seropositive.

This clone was observed a single time. The CDR3 bases are TGTGCCAGCACCCCGGGACAGGAAAATTCACCCCTCCACTTT. Protein: CASTPGQENSPLHF. This chain connects TRBV6-5 to TRBJ1-6, with 8 bases identical to TRBD1. Trimming cost V 7 bases and J 7 bases; bases outside gene matches: 6. From germline, CDR1 is MNHEY and CDR2 SVGAGI. The CDR3 has 14 residues.

The rearrangement uses TRBV4-3 and TRBJ2-3; a possible D gene is TRBD1 (6 bases). This CDR3 is built from 13 residues. Per germline, CDR1 LGHNA and CDR2 YSLEER. V shed 0 bases and J shed 6 bases, with 7 bases lying between them. The CDR3 region has the DNA TGCGCCAGCAGCCAAGATAGGGGGGATACGCAGTATTTT. The encoded protein is CASSQDRGDTQYF.

About this clone itself: One end of the junction is discordant with germline, which a read error may explain. This sequence joins TRBV7-7 and TRBJ2-3; D is unresolved. This CDR3 contains 14 residues. Germline lookup yields CDR1 SSHAT and CDR2 FNYEAQ (reference sequence). CDR3 bases: TGTGCTAGCAGTCGGAGTTTAGGATCAGATACGCAGTATTTT. It translates to CASSRSLGSDTQYF.

The chain links TRBV5-1 to TRBJ2-3; 12 nucleotides align to TRBD2. The CDR3 runs 16 residues. Trimming at V came to 2 bases and at J to 5 bases, leaving 6 bases not matched to a gene. Germline V gene data show CDR1 as SGHRS and CDR2 as YFSETQ. The DNA for the CDR3 is TGCGCCAGCAGCTTACCCCTAGCGGGGGGGGGAGATACGCAGTATTTT. It codes for CASSLPLAGGGDTQYF.

This chain links TRBV7-9 with TRBJ2-2; 8 positions agree with TRBD2. The germline gives CDR1 SEHNR, CDR2 FQNEAQ (reference sequence). This CDR3 is 16 amino acids long. Losses at the gene ends were 3 bases for V and 6 bases for J; bases not matched to a gene: 9. The CDR3 sequence: CASSFEGTGGPGELFF. DNA of the CDR3: TGTGCCAGCAGCTTCGAGGGAACGGGAGGGCCCGGGGAGCTGTTTTTT.

The rearrangement joins TRBV19 to TRBJ2-2; D is perhaps TRBD2 (6 bases). This CDR3 has 14 residues. Per the germline V gene, CDR1 is LNHDA and CDR2 is SQIVND (reference sequence). V was cut by 4 bases and J by 4 bases, with 10 bases left in between. The CDR3 region has the DNA TGTGCCAGTAGTACGGGGGACCTCACCGGGGAGCTGTTTTTT. Translation gives CASSTGDLTGELFF.

This sequence joins TRBV6-1 and TRBJ2-7, with 13 bases fitting TRBD2. Germline V gene lookup returns CDR1 MNHNS and CDR2 SASEGT. This CDR3 region has 18 residues. Trimming took 2 bases from V and 2 from J; bases not matched to a gene: 9. CDR3 amino acids: CASSERSGLAGETYEQYF. The CDR3 nucleotides are TGTGCCAGCAGTGAAAGGTCCGGACTAGCGGGGGAGACCTACGAGCAGTACTTC.

V and J are TRBV18 and TRBJ2-1; D not certain. Trimming left V 3 bases short and J 9 bases short, with 18 bases between. Germline CDR1 is KGHSH and CDR2 is LQKENI. CDR3 length: 15 amino acids. CDR3 sequence reads: CASSPASYIRGEQFF. The CDR3 DNA is TGTGCCAGCTCACCCGCTAGTTATATTCGCGGTGAGCAGTTCTTC.

This clone is medium-sized in the sample. V is TRBV11-2 and J is TRBJ2-2, with 10 bases fitting TRBD2. The CDR3 sequence is 17 residues long. V gave up 1 base and J gave up 2 bases; unmatched junction bases: 4. Germline V gene sequence: CDR1 SGHAT, CDR2 FQNNGV. The CDR3 is CASSLVGTSANTGELFF. For the CDR3, the DNA is TGTGCCAGCAGCTTAGTAGGGACTAGCGCTAACACCGGGGAGCTGTTTTTT.

The table lists this clone with a count of one. The chain has TRBV30 and TRBJ2-3; D is perhaps TRBD2 (6 bases). V lost 0 bases and J 5 bases, leaving 21 bases between the germline ends. The CDR3 consists of 17 residues. Germline loops: CDR1 GTSNPN, CDR2 SVGIG (reference sequence). CDR3 residues: CAWSVRPLRDKVDTQYF. CDR3 nucleotide sequence: TGTGCCTGGAGTGTACGCCCCCTGCGGGATAAGGTAGATACGCAGTATTTT. The full variable domain, with the rest looked up from reference TRBV30 and TRBJ2-3, is SQTIHQWPATLVQPVGSPLSLECTVEGTSNPNLYWYRQAAGRGLQLLFYSVGIGQISSEVPQNLSASRPQDRQFILSSKKLLLSDSGFYLCAWSVRPLRDKVDTQYFGPGTRLTVL.

V gene TRBV28 combines with J gene TRBJ1-5, with a weak D call TRBD1 (6 bases). This CDR3 has 19 residues. Germline loops: CDR1 MDHEN, CDR2 SYDVKM. The V and J ends lost 6 bases and 4 bases respectively, with 28 bases between them. Here the CDR3 DNA reads TGTGCCAGCAGCTCCGCCAACCCCCTACAGGGAGGGAAGAATCAGCCCCAGCATTTT. Its translation: CASSSANPLQGGKNQPQHF.

The chain couples TRBV11-3 to TRBJ1-1; unclear D gene. CDR1 is SGHNT and CDR2 is YENEEA in the germline V gene. Deletions cut 5 bases from V and 3 bases from J, with 7 bases between. This CDR3 spans 12 amino acids. Here the CDR3 reads CASSPRYTEAFF. The CDR3, as DNA: TGTGCCAGCAGCCCCAGATACACTGAAGCTTTCTTT.

V is TRBV7-2 and J is TRBJ2-3; D is possibly TRBD1 (6 bases). V was cut by 0 bases and J by 0 bases, with 25 bases left in between. There are 21 residues in the CDR3. Per the germline V gene, CDR1 is SGHTA and CDR2 is FQGNSA. The CDR3 spells CASSLALRGRSAAPSTDTQYF. The CDR3 bases are TGTGCCAGCAGCTTAGCGCTCAGGGGACGATCAGCGGCCCCTAGCACAGATACGCAGTATTTT.

The chain joins TRBV18 to TRBJ2-7, with TRBD1 identical over 10 bases. The V gene end was trimmed by 1 base and the J gene end by 2 bases; junction bases not matched to a gene: 17. Germline V gene data show CDR1 as KGHSH and CDR2 as LQKENI. This CDR3 has 20 residues. CDR3 region: CASSPQKLKNRQGAAYEQYF. CDR3 DNA: TGTGCCAGCTCACCACAAAAATTAAAGAACAGACAGGGGGCGGCCTACGAGCAGTACTTC.

The chain employs TRBV5-1 and TRBJ2-7; 8 bases align to TRBD2. The V segment lost 4 bases and the J segment 7 bases; nucleotides outside the gene matches: 7. Germline V lookup: CDR1 SGHRS, CDR2 YFSETQ. This CDR3 has 13 amino acids. This CDR3 reads CASSPGLGREQYF. DNA of the CDR3: TGCGCCAGCAGCCCGGGACTAGGGAGAGAGCAGTACTTC.